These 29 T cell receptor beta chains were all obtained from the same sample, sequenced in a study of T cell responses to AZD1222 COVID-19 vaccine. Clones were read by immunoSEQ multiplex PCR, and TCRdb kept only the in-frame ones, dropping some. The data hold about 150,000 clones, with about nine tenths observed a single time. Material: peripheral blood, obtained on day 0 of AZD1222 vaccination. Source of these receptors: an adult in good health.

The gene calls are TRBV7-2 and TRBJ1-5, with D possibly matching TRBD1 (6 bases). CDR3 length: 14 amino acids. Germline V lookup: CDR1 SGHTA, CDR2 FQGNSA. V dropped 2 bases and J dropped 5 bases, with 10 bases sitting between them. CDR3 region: CASSLRPGDQPQHF. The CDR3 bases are TGTGCCAGCAGCTTAAGGCCAGGGGATCAGCCCCAGCATTTT.

CDR3 residues: CASSLGLGPANYGYTF. CDR3 nucleotides: TGTGCCAGCAGCTTAGGACTCGGGCCAGCTAACTATGGCTACACCTTC. This chain joins TRBV5-6 and TRBJ1-2; D is undetermined. Germline V gives CDR1 SGHDT, CDR2 YYEEEE. V was cut by 2 bases and J by 0 bases, with 14 bases left in between. The CDR3 extends over 16 amino acids.

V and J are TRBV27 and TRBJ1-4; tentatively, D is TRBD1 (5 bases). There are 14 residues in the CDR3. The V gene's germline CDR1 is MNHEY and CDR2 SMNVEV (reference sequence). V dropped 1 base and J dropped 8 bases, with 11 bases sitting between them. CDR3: CASSLWGTGEKLFF. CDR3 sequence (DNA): TGTGCCAGCAGTTTATGGGGGACTGGGGAAAAACTGTTTTTT.

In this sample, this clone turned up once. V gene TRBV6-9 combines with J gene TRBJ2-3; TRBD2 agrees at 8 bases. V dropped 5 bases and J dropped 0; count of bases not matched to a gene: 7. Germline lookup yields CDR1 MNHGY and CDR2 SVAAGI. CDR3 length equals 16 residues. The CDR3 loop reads CASSPGVAGSTDTQYF. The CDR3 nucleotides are TGTGCCAGCAGTCCTGGGGTAGCGGGGAGCACAGATACGCAGTATTTT.

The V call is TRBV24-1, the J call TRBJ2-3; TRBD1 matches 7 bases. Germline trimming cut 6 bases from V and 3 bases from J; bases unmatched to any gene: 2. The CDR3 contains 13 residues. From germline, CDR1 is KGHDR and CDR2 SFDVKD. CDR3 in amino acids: CATSSTGTDTQYF. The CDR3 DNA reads TGTGCCACCAGTTCGACAGGGACAGATACGCAGTATTTT.

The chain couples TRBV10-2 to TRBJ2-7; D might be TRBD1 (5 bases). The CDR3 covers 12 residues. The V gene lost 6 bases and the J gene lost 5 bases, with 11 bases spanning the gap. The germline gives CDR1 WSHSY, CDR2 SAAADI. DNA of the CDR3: TGCGCCAGCAGCCCTTTCAGGGACGAGCAGTACTTC. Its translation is CASSPFRDEQYF.

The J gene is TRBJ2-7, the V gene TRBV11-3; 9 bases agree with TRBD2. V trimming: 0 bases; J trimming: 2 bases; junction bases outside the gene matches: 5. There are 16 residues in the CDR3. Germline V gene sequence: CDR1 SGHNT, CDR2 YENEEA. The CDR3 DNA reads TGTGCCAGCAGCTTAGAACTAGCGGGCCTTACCTACGAGCAGTACTTC. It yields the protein CASSLELAGLTYEQYF.

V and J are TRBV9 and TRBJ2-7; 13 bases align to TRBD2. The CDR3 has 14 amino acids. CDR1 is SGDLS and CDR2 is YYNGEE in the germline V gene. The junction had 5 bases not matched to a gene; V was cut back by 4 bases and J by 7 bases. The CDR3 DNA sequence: TGTGCCAGCAGCCCACTAGCGGGAGGGGGAGAGCAGTACTTC. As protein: CASSPLAGGGEQYF.

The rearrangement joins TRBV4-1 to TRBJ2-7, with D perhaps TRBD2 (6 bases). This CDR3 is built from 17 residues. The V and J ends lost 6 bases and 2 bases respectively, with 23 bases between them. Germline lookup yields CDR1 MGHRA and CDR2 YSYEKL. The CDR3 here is CASSPHPALAQTYEQYF. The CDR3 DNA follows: TGCGCCAGCAGTCCTCACCCGGCACTAGCACAGACCTACGAGCAGTACTTC.

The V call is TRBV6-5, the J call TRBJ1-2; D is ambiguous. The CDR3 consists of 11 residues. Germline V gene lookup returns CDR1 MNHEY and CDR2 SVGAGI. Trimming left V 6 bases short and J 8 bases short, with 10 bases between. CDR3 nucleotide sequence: TGTGCCAGCAGACCCGGGAGCGGCTACACCTTC. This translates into CASRPGSGYTF.

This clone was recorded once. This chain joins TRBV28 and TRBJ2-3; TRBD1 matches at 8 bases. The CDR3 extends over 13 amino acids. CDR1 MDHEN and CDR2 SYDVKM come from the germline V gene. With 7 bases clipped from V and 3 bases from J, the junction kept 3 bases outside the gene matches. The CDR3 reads CASNGQGTDTQYF. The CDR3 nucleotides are TGTGCCAGCAATGGACAGGGAACAGATACGCAGTATTTT.

The CDR3: CSASLASYNEQFF. The CDR3 DNA reads TGCAGTGCTAGTCTAGCTTCCTACAATGAGCAGTTCTTC. The chain recombines TRBV20-1 with TRBJ2-1, with a possible D match to TRBD2 (5 bases). Trimming removed 3 bases from V and 1 base from J, with 7 bases in between. This CDR3 contains 13 residues. Germline CDR1 and CDR2: DFQATT and SNEGSKA (reference sequence).

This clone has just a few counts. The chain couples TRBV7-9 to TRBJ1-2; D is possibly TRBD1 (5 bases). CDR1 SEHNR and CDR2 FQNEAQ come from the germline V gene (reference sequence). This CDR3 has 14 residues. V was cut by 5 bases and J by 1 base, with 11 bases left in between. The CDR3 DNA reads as TGTGCCAGCAGCGCCCCAGGGTTTAACTATGGCTACACCTTC. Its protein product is CASSAPGFNYGYTF.

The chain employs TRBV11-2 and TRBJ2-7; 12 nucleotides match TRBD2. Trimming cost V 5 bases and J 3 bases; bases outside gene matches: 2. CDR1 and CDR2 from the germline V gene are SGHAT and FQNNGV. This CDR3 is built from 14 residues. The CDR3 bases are TGTGCCAGCAGCAAACTAGCGGGAGGCTACGAGCAGTACTTC. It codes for CASSKLAGGYEQYF.

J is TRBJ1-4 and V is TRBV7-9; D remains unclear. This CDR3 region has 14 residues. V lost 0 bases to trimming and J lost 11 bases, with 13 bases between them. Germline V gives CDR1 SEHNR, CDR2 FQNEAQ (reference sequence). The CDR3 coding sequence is TGTGCCAGCAGCTTAGCAGGGTCGTCGGGCAAACTGTTTTTT. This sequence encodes CASSLAGSSGKLFF.

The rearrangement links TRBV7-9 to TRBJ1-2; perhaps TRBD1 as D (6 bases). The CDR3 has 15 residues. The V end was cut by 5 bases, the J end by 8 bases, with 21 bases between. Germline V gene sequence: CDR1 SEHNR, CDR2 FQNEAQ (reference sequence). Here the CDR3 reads CASSRAGEVERGYTF. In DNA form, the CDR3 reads TGTGCCAGCAGCCGGGCAGGGGAAGTCGAGAGGGGCTACACCTTC.

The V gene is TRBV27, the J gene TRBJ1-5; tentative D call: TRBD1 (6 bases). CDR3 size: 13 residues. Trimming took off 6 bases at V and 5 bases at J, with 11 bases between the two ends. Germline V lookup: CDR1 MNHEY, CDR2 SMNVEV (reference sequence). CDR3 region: CASRGRGDQPQHF. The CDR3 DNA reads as TGTGCCAGCAGGGGAAGGGGGGATCAGCCCCAGCATTTT.

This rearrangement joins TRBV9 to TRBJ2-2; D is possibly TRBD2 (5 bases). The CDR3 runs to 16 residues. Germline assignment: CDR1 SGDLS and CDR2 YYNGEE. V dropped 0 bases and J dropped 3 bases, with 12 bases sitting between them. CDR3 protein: CASSVAGGIHTGELFF. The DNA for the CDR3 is TGTGCCAGCAGCGTAGCTGGAGGTATACACACCGGGGAGCTGTTTTTT.

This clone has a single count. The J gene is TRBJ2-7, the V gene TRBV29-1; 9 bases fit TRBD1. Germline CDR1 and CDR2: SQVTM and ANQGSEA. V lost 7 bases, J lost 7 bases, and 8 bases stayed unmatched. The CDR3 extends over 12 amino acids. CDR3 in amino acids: CSAGTGRREQYF. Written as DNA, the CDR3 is TGCAGCGCGGGGACAGGGAGGAGAGAGCAGTACTTC.

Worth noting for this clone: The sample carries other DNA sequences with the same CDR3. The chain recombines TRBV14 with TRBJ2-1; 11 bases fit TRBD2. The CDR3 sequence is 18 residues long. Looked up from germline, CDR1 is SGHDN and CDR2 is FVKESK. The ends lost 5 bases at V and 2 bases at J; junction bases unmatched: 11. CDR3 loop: CASSYIAGGFRTYNEQFF. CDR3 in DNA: TGTGCCAGCAGCTATATAGCGGGAGGGTTTAGGACCTACAATGAGCAGTTCTTC.

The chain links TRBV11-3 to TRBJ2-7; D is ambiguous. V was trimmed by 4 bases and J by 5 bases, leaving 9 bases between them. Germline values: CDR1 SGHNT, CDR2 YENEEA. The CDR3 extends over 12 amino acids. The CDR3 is CASSSNTNEQYF. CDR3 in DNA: TGTGCCAGCAGCTCCAATACGAACGAGCAGTACTTC. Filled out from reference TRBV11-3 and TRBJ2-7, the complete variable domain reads EAGVVQSPRYKIIEKKQPVAFWCNPISGHNTLYWYLQNLGQGPELLIRYENEEAVDDSQLPKDRFSAERLKGVDSTLKIQPAELGDSAVYLCASSSNTNEQYFGPGTRLTVT.

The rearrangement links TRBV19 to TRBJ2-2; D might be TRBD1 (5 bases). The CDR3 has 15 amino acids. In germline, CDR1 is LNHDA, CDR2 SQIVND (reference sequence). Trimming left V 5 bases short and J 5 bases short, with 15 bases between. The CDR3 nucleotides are TGTGCCAGTAGTTCCGGGCCAGGGTTGACCGGGGAGCTGTTTTTT. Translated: CASSSGPGLTGELFF.

The CDR3 bases are TGTGCCAGCAGTGTATTAACGGGACCGTATGGCTACACCTTC. Amino acids: CASSVLTGPYGYTF. This rearrangement joins TRBV2 to TRBJ1-2; D is perhaps TRBD1 (5 bases). Trimming pared 4 bases from V and 5 bases from J, leaving 14 bases between. The CDR3 contains 14 residues. Per germline, CDR1 SNHLY and CDR2 FYNNEI.

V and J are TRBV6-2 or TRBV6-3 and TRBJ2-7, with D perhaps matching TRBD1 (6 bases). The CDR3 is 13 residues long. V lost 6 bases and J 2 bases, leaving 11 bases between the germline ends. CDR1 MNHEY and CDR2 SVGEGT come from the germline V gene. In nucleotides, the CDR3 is TGTGCCAGCAGCCGAAACAGGGCCTACGAGCAGTACTTC. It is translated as CASSRNRAYEQYF.

As DNA, the CDR3 is TGTGCCAGTAGTATCGGCCAGAACACTGAAGCTTTCTTT. Translating it yields CASSIGQNTEAFF. The V call is TRBV19, the J call TRBJ1-1; D not certain. There are 13 residues in the CDR3. Germline CDR1 is LNHDA and CDR2 is SQIVND (reference sequence). V was trimmed by 3 bases and J by 1 base, leaving 6 bases between them.

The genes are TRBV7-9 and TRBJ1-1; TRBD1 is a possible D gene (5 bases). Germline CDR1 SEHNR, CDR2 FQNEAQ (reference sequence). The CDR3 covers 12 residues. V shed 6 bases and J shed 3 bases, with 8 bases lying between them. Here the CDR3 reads CASRQTDTEAFF. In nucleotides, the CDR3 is TGTGCCAGCAGGCAGACAGACACTGAAGCTTTCTTT.

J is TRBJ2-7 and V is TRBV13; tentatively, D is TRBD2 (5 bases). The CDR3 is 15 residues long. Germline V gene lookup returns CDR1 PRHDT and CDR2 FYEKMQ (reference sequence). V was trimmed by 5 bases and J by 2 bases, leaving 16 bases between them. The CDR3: CASSPEGTQPYEQYF. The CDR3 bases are TGTGCCAGCAGCCCAGAGGGCACGCAGCCCTACGAGCAGTACTTC. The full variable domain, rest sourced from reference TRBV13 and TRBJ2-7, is AAGVIQSPRHLIKEKRETATLKCYPIPRHDTVYWYQQGPGQDPQFLISFYEKMQSDKGSIPDRFSAQQFSDYHSELNMSSLELGDSALYFCASSPEGTQPYEQYFGPGTRLTVT.

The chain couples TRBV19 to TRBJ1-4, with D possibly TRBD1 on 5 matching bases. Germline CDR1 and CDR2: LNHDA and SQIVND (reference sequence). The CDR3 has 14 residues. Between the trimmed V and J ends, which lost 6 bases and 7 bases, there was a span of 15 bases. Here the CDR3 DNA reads TGTGCCAGTAGGGGAACGGGGCGTAGTGAAAAACTGTTTTTT. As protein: CASRGTGRSEKLFF.

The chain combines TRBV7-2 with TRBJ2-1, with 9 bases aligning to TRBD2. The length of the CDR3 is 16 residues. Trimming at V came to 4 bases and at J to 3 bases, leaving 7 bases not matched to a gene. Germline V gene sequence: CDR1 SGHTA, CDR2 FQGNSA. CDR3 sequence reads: CASSSPAGGSYNEQFF. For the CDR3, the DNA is TGTGCCAGCAGCTCGCCAGCGGGAGGAAGCTACAATGAGCAGTTCTTC.